The entry below describes one T cell receptor beta chain. CDR1 SGHTA and CDR2 FQGNSA come from the germline V gene. V shed 6 bases and J shed 7 bases, with 15 bases lying between them. This CDR3 is 13 amino acids long. PBMCs came from roughly 10 ml fresh peripheral blood. Amplification of TCR beta CDR3 regions was performed using RNA transcripts as template. The HTBI primer set was used in a first-round RT-PCR of the TCR CDR3. TCRdb independently ran MiXCR on the multiplex PCR reads; one entry per CDR3 protein. The data show about 840,000 distinct CDR3 sequences, 38% seen once. The source of the sample is a study of T cells in Graves' hyperthyroidism and ophthalmopathy.

The receptor was derived from a young man with Graves' hyperthyroidism. V gene TRBV7-2 combines with J gene TRBJ1-1; D is unresolved. The sample was blood. Written as DNA, the CDR3 is TGTGCCAGCAGTACCACCGGGATGGATGAAGCTTTCTTT. It specifies CASSTTGMDEAFF.